This T cell receptor beta chain was documented in a study of T cells in Graves' hyperthyroidism and ophthalmopathy (dated by TCRdb to the late 2010s). Turning to the overall study: Peripheral blood was collected at initial diagnosis, before any treatment. TCR V-J signatures able to tell the groups apart were searched for in a discovery cohort of some 97 patients, of whom 43 had Graves' ophthalmopathy and under 65 had stable Graves' hyperthyroidism. Prospective prediction of ophthalmopathy was tested in an independent validation cohort consisting of 18 hyperthyroidism patients and 15 to 17 patients who later progressed to ophthalmopathy. The approximately 90 discovery patients were divided at random into training and test sets in a 7:3 ratio. In addition, the study compared T-cell repertoires in thyroid tissue and in blood from about 6 Graves' hyperthyroidism patients. After blood sampling, hyperthyroidism patients were treated with methimazole at a starting dose of 30 mg daily, and ophthalmopathy patients were treated with high-dose intravenous methylprednisolone. The paper describes TCR Vbeta CDR3 sequencing of about 140 peripheral blood samples, made up of 43 ophthalmopathy patients, 70 to 75 hyperthyroidism patients and 17 progressor patients.

TCR beta CDR3 regions were amplified from RNA transcripts. For the first round of RT-PCR on the TCR CDR3, the HTBI primer set was used together with the Qiagen OneStep RT-PCR kit. A second multiplex PCR round built the libraries, followed by size selection and purification. Libraries were sequenced paired-end with 100 bp reads on an Illumina HiSeq2000. The source study handled its data this way. SOAPnuke was used to process the raw data, removing reads that contained adapters or uncalled bases, had a mean Phred below 15, or lacked an exact match to the constant primer or identifier. High-quality paired reads were merged with COPE v1.2.5, and unique nucleotide sequences were defined as clonotypes. MiTCR v1.1 was used to align the clonotypes against IMGT TRBV, TRBD and TRBJ reference segments. The analysis was restricted to V-J combinations with a frequency above 0.0001, which together covered roughly 99% of the repertoires. A TCS score was defined as the ratio between F50 (clonal expansion) and ExV (chaos), using BLOSUM62-based TCRdist between CDR3 peptides within each V-J. Welch's t-statistics and random forest reduced 500 to 650 V-J features to 10 to 15, which were used in a naive Bayes classifier (R e1071). The public reads were reprocessed in TCRdb via fastp at Q25 and MiXCR, keeping in-frame beta chains. Duplicate CDR3 protein sequences are folded into a single record with the most common DNA and genes. The V and J calls here are based on TCRdb, not the publication. The sample includes approximately 590,000 distinct CDR3 sequences, with around a sixth observed a single time. The ten biggest clones cover 7.3% of the sample.

This clonotype was detected many times. This clone's antigen is unknown. No base-level quality is on record; no much larger clone is a single base apart. Stable Graves' hyperthyroidism was defined as no progression to ophthalmopathy during 18 months of follow-up. Hyperthyroidism patients were newly diagnosed, had a disease duration of under 2 months, and were aged 18 to 65 years. Any patient with an uncontrolled infection, another autoimmune disease, pregnancy or lactation was excluded. Diagnoses relied on clinical symptoms, serum thyroxine and TRAb, thyroid ultrasound and orbital computed tomography. Ficoll-Paque density gradient centrifugation was used to isolate PBMCs from about 10 ml of fresh peripheral blood. Trizol reagent was used to extract total RNA, and RNA quality was then checked on an Agilent 2100 Bioanalyzer. Overall results and qualifications from the work: In cross-validation, a model built on a 13 V-J signature told ophthalmopathy apart from stable hyperthyroidism with approximately 90% sensitivity and about 81% specificity, and in testing the same model reached 80%/75%. In validation, progression to ophthalmopathy was predicted by the model with 70% to 71% sensitivity and 72.22% specificity, a median of roughly 6 months before onset. Blood samples also contained most of the expanded thyroid clonotypes (frequency above 0.001), which suggests that blood repertoires may reflect thyroid immune responses. No statistical method was used to fix the sample size in advance, and group allocation was not hidden from the investigators.

Taken from the germline V gene, the CDR1 and CDR2 loops are WSHSY and SAAADI. The CDR3 numbers 13 residues from cysteine through phenylalanine. Left in the record is the CDR3 DNA by itself, 39 bases read in frame from the first base. Between the V and J ends, shortened by 6 bases and 3 bases respectively, the junction contains 9 bases. This chain is built from TRBV10-2 and TRBJ1-5; no D gene is confidently identified. This clonotype originated in a woman aged 25 to 45 with Graves' hyperthyroidism. The specimen was blood. The sequence in DNA is TGCGCCAGCAGGATGACCCACAATCAGCCCCAGCATTTT. This codes for CASRMTHNQPQHF.